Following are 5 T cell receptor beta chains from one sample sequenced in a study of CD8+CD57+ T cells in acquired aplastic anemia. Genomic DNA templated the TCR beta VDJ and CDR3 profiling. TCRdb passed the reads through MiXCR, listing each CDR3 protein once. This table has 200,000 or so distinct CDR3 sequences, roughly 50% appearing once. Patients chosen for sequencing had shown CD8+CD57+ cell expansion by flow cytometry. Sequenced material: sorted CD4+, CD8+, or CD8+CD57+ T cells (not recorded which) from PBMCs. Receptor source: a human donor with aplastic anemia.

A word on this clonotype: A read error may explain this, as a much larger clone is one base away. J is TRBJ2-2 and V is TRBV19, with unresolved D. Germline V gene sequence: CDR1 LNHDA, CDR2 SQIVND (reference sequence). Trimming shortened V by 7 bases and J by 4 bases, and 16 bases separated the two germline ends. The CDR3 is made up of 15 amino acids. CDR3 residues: CASKVGCHSTGELFF. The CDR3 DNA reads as TGTGCCAGTAAGGTTGGGTGCCATTCCACCGGGGAGCTGTTTTTT.

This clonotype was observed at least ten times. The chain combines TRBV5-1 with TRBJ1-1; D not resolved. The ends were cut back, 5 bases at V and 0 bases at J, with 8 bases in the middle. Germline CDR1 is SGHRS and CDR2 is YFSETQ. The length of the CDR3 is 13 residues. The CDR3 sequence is CASSPNLNTEAFF. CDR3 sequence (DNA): TGCGCCAGCAGTCCTAATTTGAACACTGAAGCTTTCTTT.

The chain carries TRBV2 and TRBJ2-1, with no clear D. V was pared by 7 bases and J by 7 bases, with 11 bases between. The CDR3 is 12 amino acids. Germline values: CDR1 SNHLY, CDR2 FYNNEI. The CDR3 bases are TGTGCCAGCAAGATAGACGGGAATGAGCAGTTCTTC. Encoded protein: CASKIDGNEQFF.

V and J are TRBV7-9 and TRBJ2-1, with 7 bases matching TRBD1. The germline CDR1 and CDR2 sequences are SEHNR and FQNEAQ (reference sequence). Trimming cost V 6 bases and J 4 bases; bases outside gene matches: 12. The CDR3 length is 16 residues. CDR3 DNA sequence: TGTGCCAGCAGTTCCATCGACAGGGACCCATACAATGAGCAGTTCTTC. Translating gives CASSSIDRDPYNEQFF.

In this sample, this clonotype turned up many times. CDR3 nucleotide sequence: TGTGCCAGCGGCAGGGGTGCAACTAATGAAAAACTGTTTTTT. It is translated as CASGRGATNEKLFF. The rearrangement joins TRBV27 to TRBJ1-4; D is possibly TRBD1 (6 bases). Trimming pared 8 bases from V and 0 bases from J, leaving 10 bases between. The germline CDR1 and CDR2 sequences are MNHEY and SMNVEV (reference sequence). The CDR3 consists of 14 residues. Full variable domain (rest looked up from reference TRBV27 and TRBJ1-4): EAQVTQNPRYLITVTGKKLTVTCSQNMNHEYMSWYRQDPGLGLRQIYYSMNVEVTDKGDVPEGYKVSRKEKRNFPLILESPSPNQTSLYFCASGRGATNEKLFFGSGTQLSVL.